The clone carrying this TCR beta chain was counted a few times. Antigen specificity is unknown. The CDR3 totals 13 residues. V dropped 0 bases and J dropped 11 bases, with 13 bases sitting between them. CDR1 is LNHNV, CDR2 YYDKDF, per germline (reference sequence). The study separated CD4+ cells into CD45RA+ naive and CD45RA-negative memory subsets. This entry is derived from a study of shared clonotypes between healthy human individuals. General study findings and limits: Across subsets, estimated richness was generally greater for naive than for memory populations.

Investigators spread the genomic DNA of each subset evenly over several immunoSEQ plates. Profiled with immunoSEQ multiplex PCR; TCRdb holds only in-frame clones, not every one. This table has roughly 1,100,000 clones, 65% to 75% appearing once. The sample taken for sequencing was memory CD4+ T cells sorted from blood. Documented subset: CD45RA-negative fraction. This sequence was found in a young man in good health. J is TRBJ1-1 and V is TRBV15; no firm D call. CDR3 region: CATSRDSPSMAFF. The CDR3 bases are TGTGCCACCAGCAGAGATTCACCAAGTATGGCTTTCTTT.